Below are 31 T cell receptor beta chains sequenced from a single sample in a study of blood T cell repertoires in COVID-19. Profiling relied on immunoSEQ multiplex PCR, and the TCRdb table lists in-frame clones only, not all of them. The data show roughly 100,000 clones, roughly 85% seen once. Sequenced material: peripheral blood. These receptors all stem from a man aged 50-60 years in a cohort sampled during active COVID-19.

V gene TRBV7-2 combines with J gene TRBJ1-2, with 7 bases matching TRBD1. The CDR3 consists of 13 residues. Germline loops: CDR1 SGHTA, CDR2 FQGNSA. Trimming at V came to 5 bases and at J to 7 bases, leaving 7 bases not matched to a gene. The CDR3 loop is CASSQPSGGGYTF. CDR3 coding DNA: TGTGCCAGCAGCCAACCCTCAGGGGGTGGCTACACCTTC.

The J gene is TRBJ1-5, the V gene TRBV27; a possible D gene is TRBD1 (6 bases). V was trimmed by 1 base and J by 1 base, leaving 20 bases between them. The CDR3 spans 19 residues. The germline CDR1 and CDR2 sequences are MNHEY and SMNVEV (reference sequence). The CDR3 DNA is TGTGCCAGCAGTTTATATAGAGGTGGGGGCCAAGTGAGCAATCAGCCCCAGCATTTT. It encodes CASSLYRGGGQVSNQPQHF.

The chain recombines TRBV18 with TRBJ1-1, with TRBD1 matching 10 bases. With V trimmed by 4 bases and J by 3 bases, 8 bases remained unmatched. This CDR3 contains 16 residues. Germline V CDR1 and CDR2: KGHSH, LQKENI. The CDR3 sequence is CASSLGLDRGDTEAFF. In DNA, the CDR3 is TGTGCCAGCTCACTTGGATTGGACAGGGGGGACACTGAAGCTTTCTTT.

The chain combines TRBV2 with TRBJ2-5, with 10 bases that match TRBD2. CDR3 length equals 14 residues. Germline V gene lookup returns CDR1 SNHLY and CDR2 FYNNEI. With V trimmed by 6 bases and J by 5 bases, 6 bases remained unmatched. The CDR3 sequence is CASSTGGLAETQYF. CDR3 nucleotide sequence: TGTGCCAGCAGCACCGGGGGACTAGCGGAGACCCAGTACTTC.

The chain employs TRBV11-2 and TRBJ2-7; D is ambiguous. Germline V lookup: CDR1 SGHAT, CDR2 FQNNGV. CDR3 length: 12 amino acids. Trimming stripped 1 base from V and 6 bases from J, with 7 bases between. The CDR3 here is CASSLGSGEQYV. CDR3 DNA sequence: TGTGCCAGCAGCTTAGGGTCGGGCGAGCAGTACGTC.

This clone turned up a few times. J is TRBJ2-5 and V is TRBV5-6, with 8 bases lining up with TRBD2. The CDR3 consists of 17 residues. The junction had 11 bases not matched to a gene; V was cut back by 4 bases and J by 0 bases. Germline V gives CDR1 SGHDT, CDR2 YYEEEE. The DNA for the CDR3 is TGTGCCAGCAGCATTAGCGGGACCCTAAAGTACCAAGAGACCCAGTACTTC. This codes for CASSISGTLKYQETQYF.

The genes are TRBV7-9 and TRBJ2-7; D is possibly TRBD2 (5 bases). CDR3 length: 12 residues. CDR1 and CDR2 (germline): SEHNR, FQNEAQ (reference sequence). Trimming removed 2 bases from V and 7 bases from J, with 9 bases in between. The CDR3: CASSLSEREQYF. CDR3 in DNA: TGTGCCAGCAGCTTATCCGAGCGGGAGCAGTACTTC.

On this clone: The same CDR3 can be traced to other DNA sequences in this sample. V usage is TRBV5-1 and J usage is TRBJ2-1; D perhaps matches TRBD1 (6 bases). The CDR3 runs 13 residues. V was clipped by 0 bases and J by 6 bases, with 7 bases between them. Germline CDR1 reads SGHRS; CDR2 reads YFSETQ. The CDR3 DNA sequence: TGCGCCAGCAGCTTGGGACAGGCCAATGAGCAGTTCTTC. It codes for CASSLGQANEQFF.

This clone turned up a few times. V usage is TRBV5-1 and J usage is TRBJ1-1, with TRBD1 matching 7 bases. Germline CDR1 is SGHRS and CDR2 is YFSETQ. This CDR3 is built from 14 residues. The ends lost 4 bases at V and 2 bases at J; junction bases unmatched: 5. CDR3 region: CASSAGTANTEAFF. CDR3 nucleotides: TGCGCCAGCAGCGCCGGGACAGCTAACACTGAAGCTTTCTTT.

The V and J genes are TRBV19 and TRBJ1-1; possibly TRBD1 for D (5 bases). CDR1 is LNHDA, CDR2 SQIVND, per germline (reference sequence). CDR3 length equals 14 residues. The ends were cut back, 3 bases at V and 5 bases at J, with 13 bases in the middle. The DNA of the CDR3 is TGTGCCAGTAGTATCGGGGGGACTGGGACTGAAGCTTTCTTT. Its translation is CASSIGGTGTEAFF.

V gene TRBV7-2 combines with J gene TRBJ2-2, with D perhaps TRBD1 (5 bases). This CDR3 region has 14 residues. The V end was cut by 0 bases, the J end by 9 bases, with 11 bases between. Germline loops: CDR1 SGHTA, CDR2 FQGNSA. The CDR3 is CASSLAMTAWELFF. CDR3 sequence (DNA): TGTGCCAGCAGCTTAGCGATGACAGCTTGGGAGCTGTTTTTT.

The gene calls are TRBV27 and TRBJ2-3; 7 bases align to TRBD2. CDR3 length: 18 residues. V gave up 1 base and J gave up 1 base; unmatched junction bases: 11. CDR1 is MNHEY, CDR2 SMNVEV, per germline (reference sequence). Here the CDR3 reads CASSLFGVGLAGTDTQYF. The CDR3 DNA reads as TGTGCCAGCAGTTTATTCGGGGTGGGGCTAGCGGGCACAGATACGCAGTATTTT.

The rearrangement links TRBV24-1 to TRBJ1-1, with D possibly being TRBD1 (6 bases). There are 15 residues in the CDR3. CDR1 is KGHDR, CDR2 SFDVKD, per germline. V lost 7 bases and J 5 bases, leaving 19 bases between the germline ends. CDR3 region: CATRDSHGTTTEAFF. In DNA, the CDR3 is TGTGCCACCAGGGATAGCCACGGGACAACAACTGAAGCTTTCTTT.

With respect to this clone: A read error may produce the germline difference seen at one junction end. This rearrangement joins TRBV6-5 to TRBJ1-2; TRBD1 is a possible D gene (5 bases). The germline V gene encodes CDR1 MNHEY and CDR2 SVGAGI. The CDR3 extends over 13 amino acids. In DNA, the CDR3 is TGTGCCAGCACCGACAGCCGTAACGATGGCTACACCTTC. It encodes CASTDSRNDGYTF.

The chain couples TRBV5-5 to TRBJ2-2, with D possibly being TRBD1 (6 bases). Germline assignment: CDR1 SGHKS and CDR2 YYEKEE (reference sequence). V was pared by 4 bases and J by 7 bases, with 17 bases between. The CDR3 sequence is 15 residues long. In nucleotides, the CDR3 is TGTGCCAGCAGCCCAGAACAGGGTTCTAACGGGGAGCTGTTTTTT. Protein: CASSPEQGSNGELFF. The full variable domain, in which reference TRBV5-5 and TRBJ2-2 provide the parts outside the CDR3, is DAGVTQSPTHLIKTRGQQVTLRCSPISGHKSVSWYQQVLGQGPQFIFQYYEKEERGRGNFPDRFSARQFPNYSSELNVNALLLGDSALYLCASSPEQGSNGELFFGEGSRLTVL.

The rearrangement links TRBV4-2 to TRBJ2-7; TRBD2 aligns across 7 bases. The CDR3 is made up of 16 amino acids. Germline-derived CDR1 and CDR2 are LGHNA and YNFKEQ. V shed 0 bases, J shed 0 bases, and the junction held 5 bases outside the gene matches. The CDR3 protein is CASSQDTGGSSYEQYF. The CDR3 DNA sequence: TGTGCCAGCAGCCAAGATACCGGGGGGAGCTCCTACGAGCAGTACTTC.

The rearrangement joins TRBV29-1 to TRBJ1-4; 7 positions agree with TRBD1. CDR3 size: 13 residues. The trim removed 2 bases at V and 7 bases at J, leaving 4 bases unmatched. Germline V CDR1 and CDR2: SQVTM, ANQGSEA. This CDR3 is CSVEQGGGEKLFF. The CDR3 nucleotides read TGCAGCGTTGAACAGGGGGGAGGTGAAAAACTGTTTTTT. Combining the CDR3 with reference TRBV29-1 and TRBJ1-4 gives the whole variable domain SAVISQKPSRDICQRGTSLTIQCQVDSQVTMMFWYRQQPGQSLTLIATANQGSEATYESGFVIDKFPISRPNLTFSTLTVSNMSPEDSSIYLCSVEQGGGEKLFFGSGTQLSVL.

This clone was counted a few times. The DNA for the CDR3 is TGTGCCAGCAGCACCGGTGGGGGCAAGTTTCACACTGAAGCTTTCTTT. The encoded protein is CASSTGGGKFHTEAFF. The genes are TRBV14 and TRBJ1-1; TRBD1 is a possible D gene (6 bases). The CDR3 covers 16 residues. V gave up 5 bases and J gave up 3 bases, with 19 bases separating them. In germline, CDR1 is SGHDN, CDR2 FVKESK. The full variable domain, in which reference TRBV14 and TRBJ1-1 provide the parts outside the CDR3, is EAGVTQFPSHSVIEKGQTVTLRCDPISGHDNLYWYRRVMGKEIKFLLHFVKESKQDESGMPNNRFLAERTGGTYSTLKVQPAELEDSGVYFCASSTGGGKFHTEAFFGQGTRLTVV.

The CDR3 DNA reads as TGCAGTGCTAGTGATTTCGGACAGGGGAACACTGAAGCTTTCTTT. Translated, it gives CSASDFGQGNTEAFF. This sequence joins TRBV20-1 and TRBJ1-1; the match to TRBD1 covers 8 bases. CDR1 and CDR2 (germline): DFQATT, SNEGSKA (reference sequence). This CDR3 has 15 residues. V lost 3 bases to trimming and J lost 1 base; unmatched junction nucleotides: 7.

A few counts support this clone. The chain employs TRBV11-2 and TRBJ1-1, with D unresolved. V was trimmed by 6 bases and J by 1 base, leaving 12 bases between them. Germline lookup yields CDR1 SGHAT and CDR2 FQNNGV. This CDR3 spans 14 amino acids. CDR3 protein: CASSYQAGNTEAFF. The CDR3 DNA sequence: TGTGCCAGCAGTTACCAAGCGGGGAACACTGAAGCTTTCTTT.

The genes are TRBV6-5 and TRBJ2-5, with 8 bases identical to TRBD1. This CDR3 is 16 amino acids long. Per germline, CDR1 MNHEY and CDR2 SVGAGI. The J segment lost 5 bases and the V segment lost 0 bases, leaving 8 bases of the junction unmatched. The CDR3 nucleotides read TGTGCCAGCAGTTACTCACCGACAGGGGTTCTCGAGACCCAGTACTTC. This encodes CASSYSPTGVLETQYF.

Here the CDR3 reads CASRTTRNSYNSPLHF. As DNA, the CDR3 is TGTGCCAGCAGAACTACACGGAACTCCTATAATTCACCCCTCCACTTT. The chain combines TRBV2 with TRBJ1-6; D gene uncertain. The CDR3 has 16 residues. The germline CDR1 and CDR2 sequences are SNHLY and FYNNEI. Trimming removed 6 bases from V and 0 bases from J, with 12 bases in between. The full variable domain, its missing parts supplied by reference TRBV2 and TRBJ1-6, is EPEVTQTPSHQVTQMGQEVILRCVPISNHLYFYWYRQILGQKVEFLVSFYNNEISEKSEIFDDQFSVERPDGSNFTLKIRSTKLEDSAMYFCASRTTRNSYNSPLHFGNGTRLTVT.

The CDR3 spells CASSADGQATNSPLHF. The CDR3 region has the DNA TGTGCCAGCAGCGCCGATGGGCAGGCGACTAATTCACCCCTCCACTTT. This chain links TRBV9 with TRBJ1-6; D is ambiguous. Germline values: CDR1 SGDLS, CDR2 YYNGEE. The CDR3 runs 16 residues. The ends were cut back, 3 bases at V and 6 bases at J, with 16 bases in the middle.

This CDR3 is CATSPHHPRDTQYF. CDR3 nucleotide sequence: TGTGCCACCAGCCCCCACCACCCGAGGGATACGCAGTATTTT. This chain uses TRBV15 with TRBJ2-3; D remains unclear. V lost 5 bases and J lost 6, with 15 bases in between. This CDR3 is 14 amino acids long. CDR1 is LNHNV, CDR2 YYDKDF, per germline (reference sequence).

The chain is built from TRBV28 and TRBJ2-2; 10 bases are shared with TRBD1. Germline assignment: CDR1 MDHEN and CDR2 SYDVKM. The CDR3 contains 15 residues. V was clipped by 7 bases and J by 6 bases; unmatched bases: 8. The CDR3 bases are TGTGCCAGCACCCGGACAGGGGGTATCGCCGGGGAGCTGTTTTTT. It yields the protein CASTRTGGIAGELFF.

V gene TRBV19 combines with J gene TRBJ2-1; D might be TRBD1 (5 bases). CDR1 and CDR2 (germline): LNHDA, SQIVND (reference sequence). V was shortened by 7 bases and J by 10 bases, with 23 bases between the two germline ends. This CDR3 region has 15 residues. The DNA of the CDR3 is TGTGCCAGTACCAGGTTTCCAGGGTTGGATTACGAGCAGTTCTTC. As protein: CASTRFPGLDYEQFF. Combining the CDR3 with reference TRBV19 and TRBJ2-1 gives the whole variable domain DGGITQSPKYLFRKEGQNVTLSCEQNLNHDAMYWYRQDPGQGLRLIYYSQIVNDFQKGDIAEGYSVSREKKESFPLTVTSAQKNPTAFYLCASTRFPGLDYEQFFGPGTRLTVL.

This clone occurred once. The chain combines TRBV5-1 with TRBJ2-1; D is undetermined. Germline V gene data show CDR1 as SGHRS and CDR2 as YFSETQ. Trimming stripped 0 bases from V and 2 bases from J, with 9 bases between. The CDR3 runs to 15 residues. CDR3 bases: TGCGCCAGCAGCTTGGCCGTGGCAACCTACAATGAGCAGTTCTTC. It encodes CASSLAVATYNEQFF.

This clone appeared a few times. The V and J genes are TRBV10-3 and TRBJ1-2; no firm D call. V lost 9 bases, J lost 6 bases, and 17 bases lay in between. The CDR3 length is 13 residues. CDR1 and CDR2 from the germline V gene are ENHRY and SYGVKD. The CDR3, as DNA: TGTGCCATTCTGGCCCTAGAGAGCAATGGCTACACCTTC. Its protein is CAILALESNGYTF.

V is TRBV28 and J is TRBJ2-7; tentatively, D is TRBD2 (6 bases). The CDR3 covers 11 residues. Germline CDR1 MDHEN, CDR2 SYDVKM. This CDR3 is CTSRGFGEQYV. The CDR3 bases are TGTACCAGCCGGGGGTTCGGCGAGCAGTACGTC.

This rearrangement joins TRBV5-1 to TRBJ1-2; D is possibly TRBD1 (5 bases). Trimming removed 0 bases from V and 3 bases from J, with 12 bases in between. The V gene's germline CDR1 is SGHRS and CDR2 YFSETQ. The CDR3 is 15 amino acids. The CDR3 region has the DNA TGCGCCAGCAGCTTGGACCCCGGAGGGGACTATGGCTACACCTTC. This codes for CASSLDPGGDYGYTF.

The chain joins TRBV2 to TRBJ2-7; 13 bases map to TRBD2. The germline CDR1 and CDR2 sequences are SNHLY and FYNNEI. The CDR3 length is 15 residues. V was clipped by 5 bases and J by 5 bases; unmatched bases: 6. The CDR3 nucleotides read TGTGCCAGCAGTTCGAGACTAGCGGGGGGTAACGAGCAGTACTTC. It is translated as CASSSRLAGGNEQYF.